Sequencing of this TCR beta chain was carried out in a study of T cell responses to AZD1222 COVID-19 vaccine. With 10 bases clipped from V and 3 bases from J, the junction kept 5 bases outside the gene matches. The CDR3 is made up of 13 amino acids. The V gene's germline CDR1 is ENHRY and CDR2 SYGVKD. The study's findings and limits: Repertoires were collected only later (after the peak T cell response had occurred). Two AZD1222 doses significantly raised spike-specific TCR breadth and depth over controls. Among the donors, most were white British and more were female, and clonal diversity was possibly underestimated.

Measured with immunoSEQ multiplex PCR; TCRdb has only the in-frame clones, and not every one. The sample shows roughly 80,000 clones, around nine tenths of them seen only once. With respect to this clone: Its antigen is not identified.

This sequence was found in an adult in good health. The material sequenced was peripheral blood, taken on day 0 of MenACWY control vaccination. The chain carries TRBV10-3 and TRBJ2-3; 9 nucleotides line up with TRBD2. CDR3 bases: TGTGCCACGGGACTAGCTGGGACAGATACGCAGTATTTT. This translates into CATGLAGTDTQYF.